The 24 T cell receptor beta chains below were found in one sample sequenced in a study of shared clonotypes between healthy human individuals. Generated by immunoSEQ multiplex PCR, the TCRdb table keeps only in-frame clones and is missing some. Counted here are roughly 2.5 million clones, more than 90% occurring once; the ten biggest clones make up around 0.14%. Sequencing input: naive CD4+ T cells sorted from blood. The sample's subset: CD45RA+ positively selected. The receptors were sampled from a man younger than 35 in good health.

J is TRBJ2-7 and V is TRBV18; TRBD1 agrees at 9 bases. Per germline, CDR1 KGHSH and CDR2 LQKENI. The CDR3 extends over 17 amino acids. V lost 3 bases and J lost 5; bases outside the gene matches: 14. CDR3 amino acids: CASSPLLAGTGMNEQYF. DNA for the CDR3: TGTGCCAGCTCACCTCTACTGGCCGGGACAGGGATGAACGAGCAGTACTTC.

The rearrangement joins TRBV6-1 to TRBJ1-3; unclear D gene. The germline gives CDR1 MNHNS, CDR2 SASEGT. The CDR3 spans 12 residues. V was trimmed by 4 bases and J by 5 bases, leaving 6 bases between them. The CDR3 here is CASSANRNTIYF. CDR3 in DNA: TGTGCCAGCAGTGCGAATCGAAACACCATATATTTT.

This chain connects TRBV5-1 to TRBJ1-5; 11 nucleotides agree with TRBD1. The CDR3 is made up of 15 amino acids. Germline V gene sequence: CDR1 SGHRS, CDR2 YFSETQ. Losses at the gene ends were 4 bases for V and 6 bases for J; bases not matched to a gene: 6. In DNA form, the CDR3 reads TGCGCCAGCAGCCCGGACAGGGGGCTCGGTCAGCCCCAGCATTTT. It specifies CASSPDRGLGQPQHF. Complete variable domain (other parts from reference TRBV5-1 and TRBJ1-5): KAGVTQTPRYLIKTRGQQVTLSCSPISGHRSVSWYQQTPGQGLQFLFEYFSETQRNKGNFPGRFSGRQFSNSRSEMNVSTLELGDSALYLCASSPDRGLGQPQHFGDGTRLSIL.

This chain links TRBV5-4 with TRBJ2-3; D is undetermined. The CDR3 totals 15 residues. CDR1 is SGHNT, CDR2 YYREEE, per germline (reference sequence). Trimming took 4 bases from V and 2 from J, leaving 14 bases between them. The CDR3, as DNA: TGTGCCAGCAGCCCTCAGCAGGCGACCACAGATACGCAGTATTTT. Amino acid sequence: CASSPQQATTDTQYF.

This clone occurred a few times. The chain recombines TRBV6-1 with TRBJ2-5; 7 nucleotides line up with TRBD1. The CDR3 spans 15 residues. Germline loops: CDR1 MNHNS, CDR2 SASEGT. V trimming: 2 bases; J trimming: 4 bases; junction bases outside the gene matches: 7. The CDR3 sequence is CASSERVGGPETQYF. CDR3 sequence (DNA): TGTGCCAGCAGTGAAAGAGTAGGGGGCCCAGAGACCCAGTACTTC.

The chain has TRBV7-9 and TRBJ1-5; a possible D gene is TRBD1 (6 bases). Germline V gene lookup returns CDR1 SEHNR and CDR2 FQNEAQ (reference sequence). Trimming removed 0 bases at V and 7 bases at J, with 16 bases between. The CDR3 consists of 16 residues. CDR3 DNA: TGTGCCAGCAGCTTAGCCGGAGAGGGTCAGGGGCAGCCCCAGCATTTT. This codes for CASSLAGEGQGQPQHF.

The rearrangement uses TRBV27 and TRBJ1-6, with 7 bases lining up with TRBD1. The germline CDR1 and CDR2 sequences are MNHEY and SMNVEV (reference sequence). The V gene end was trimmed by 5 bases and the J gene end by 8 bases; junction bases not matched to a gene: 9. This CDR3 has 15 residues. The CDR3 DNA reads as TGTGCCAGCAGTGTCGACAGGGTTTTTGATTCACCCCTCCACTTT. Its translation is CASSVDRVFDSPLHF.

The V call is TRBV9, the J call TRBJ2-3, with TRBD2 matching 10 bases. CDR1 and CDR2 (germline): SGDLS, YYNGEE. This CDR3 region has 15 residues. V lost 3 bases, J lost 3 bases, and 4 bases stayed unmatched. The CDR3 bases are TGTGCCAGCAGCGGCACTAGCGGGGAAACAGATACGCAGTATTTT. This sequence encodes CASSGTSGETDTQYF. Based on the CDR3 plus reference TRBV9 and TRBJ2-3, the full variable domain is DSGVTQTPKHLITATGQRVTLRCSPRSGDLSVYWYQQSLDQGLQFLIQYYNGEERAKGNILERFSAQQFPDLHSELNLSSLELGDSALYFCASSGTSGETDTQYFGPGTRLTVL.

V gene TRBV5-1 combines with J gene TRBJ2-3, with 8 bases fitting TRBD2. Per germline, CDR1 SGHRS and CDR2 YFSETQ. CDR3 length equals 17 residues. Germline trimming cut 1 base from V and 4 bases from J; bases unmatched to any gene: 11. CDR3: CASSLNIGAGGADTQYF. CDR3 in DNA: TGCGCCAGCAGCTTGAACATCGGGGCCGGGGGGGCAGATACGCAGTATTTT.

This chain connects TRBV19 to TRBJ1-1; tentatively, D is TRBD1 (5 bases). V was pared by 3 bases and J by 6 bases, with 14 bases between. Germline V gene lookup returns CDR1 LNHDA and CDR2 SQIVND (reference sequence). The CDR3 consists of 14 residues. This CDR3 reads CASSMGVTGAEAFF. As DNA, the CDR3 is TGTGCCAGTAGTATGGGCGTTACAGGTGCTGAAGCTTTCTTT. The whole variable domain, remainder taken from reference TRBV19 and TRBJ1-1, is DGGITQSPKYLFRKEGQNVTLSCEQNLNHDAMYWYRQDPGQGLRLIYYSQIVNDFQKGDIAEGYSVSREKKESFPLTVTSAQKNPTAFYLCASSMGVTGAEAFFGQGTRLTVV.

This chain joins TRBV28 and TRBJ2-5; tentatively, D is TRBD1 (6 bases). Trimming shortened V by 6 bases and J by 9 bases, and 26 bases separated the two germline ends. The CDR3 length is 16 residues. The V gene's germline CDR1 is MDHEN and CDR2 SYDVKM. The CDR3 reads CASSSTTGTVPWAQYF. Here the CDR3 DNA reads TGTGCCAGCAGCTCCACCACAGGGACCGTCCCATGGGCCCAGTACTTC.

The CDR3 DNA is TGTGCCACCAGCAGACAGGGGACAGCCGAAAAAGAGACCCAGTACTTC. This gives the protein CATSRQGTAEKETQYF. V is TRBV15 and J is TRBJ2-5, with 7 bases aligning to TRBD1. CDR3 length: 16 amino acids. The germline gives CDR1 LNHNV, CDR2 YYDKDF (reference sequence). V dropped 2 bases and J dropped 3; count of bases not matched to a gene: 9.

The genes are TRBV28 and TRBJ2-5, with D uncertain. V was pared by 3 bases and J by 1 base, with 18 bases between. The CDR3 length is 17 residues. Germline CDR1 and CDR2: MDHEN and SYDVKM. The CDR3 spells CASSLGSGGPLQETQYF. CDR3 nucleotide sequence: TGTGCCAGCAGTTTGGGTTCGGGCGGTCCCCTCCAAGAGACCCAGTACTTC.

This chain connects TRBV2 to TRBJ1-3; 7 positions match TRBD1. The germline V gene has CDR1 SNHLY and CDR2 FYNNEI. Trimming took 6 bases from V and 4 from J; bases not matched to a gene: 6. The CDR3 spans 14 residues. The CDR3 is CASRSTGTGNTIYF. The CDR3 coding sequence is TGTGCCAGCAGATCGACAGGGACCGGAAACACCATATATTTT.

The chain uses TRBV2 and TRBJ2-5; 7 nucleotides agree with TRBD1. This CDR3 has 15 amino acids. Per the germline V gene, CDR1 is SNHLY and CDR2 is FYNNEI. V lost 6 bases and J lost 3; bases outside the gene matches: 10. The CDR3 sequence is CASRRRWQGEETQYF. Written as DNA, the CDR3 is TGTGCCAGCAGAAGAAGGTGGCAGGGGGAAGAGACCCAGTACTTC.

The chain carries TRBV7-2 and TRBJ1-5; D not resolved. V dropped 7 bases and J dropped 6 bases, with 16 bases sitting between them. CDR3 length: 14 amino acids. Germline V gene sequence: CDR1 SGHTA, CDR2 FQGNSA. The CDR3 region is CASTSVFGGQPQHF. The CDR3 bases are TGTGCCAGCACCTCAGTGTTCGGTGGTCAGCCCCAGCATTTT. The full variable domain, completed using reference TRBV7-2 and TRBJ1-5, is GAGVSQSPSNKVTEKGKDVELRCDPISGHTALYWYRQSLGQGLEFLIYFQGNSAPDKSGLPSDRFSAERTGGSVSTLTIQRTQQEDSAVYLCASTSVFGGQPQHFGDGTRLSIL.

V usage is TRBV28 and J usage is TRBJ2-5; TRBD2 aligns across 9 bases. The length of the CDR3 is 16 residues. With 1 base clipped from V and 5 bases from J, the junction kept 8 bases outside the gene matches. Germline CDR1 reads MDHEN; CDR2 reads SYDVKM. CDR3 in amino acids: CASSLFGSGGTETQYF. The CDR3 nucleotides read TGTGCCAGCAGTTTATTTGGCAGCGGGGGGACGGAGACCCAGTACTTC.

V is TRBV5-1 and J is TRBJ1-2, with D hard to call. The CDR3 runs 15 residues. V dropped 0 bases and J dropped 5 bases, with 14 bases sitting between them. In germline, CDR1 is SGHRS, CDR2 YFSETQ. CDR3 DNA sequence: TGCGCCAGCAGCTTGGGTGGGTCCTCTCGGTATGGCTACACCTTC. It yields the protein CASSLGGSSRYGYTF.

With regard to this clone: Other nucleotide sequences from this sample produce the same CDR3. The chain uses TRBV2 and TRBJ1-2; D not resolved. The V gene's germline CDR1 is SNHLY and CDR2 FYNNEI. This CDR3 spans 12 amino acids. V shed 3 bases and J shed 5 bases, with 7 bases lying between them. For the CDR3, the DNA is TGTGCCAGCAGTGATACTGGGTATGGCTACACCTTC. Encoded protein: CASSDTGYGYTF.

The V and J genes are TRBV5-1 and TRBJ2-7, with D unclear. Looked up from germline, CDR1 is SGHRS and CDR2 is YFSETQ. The CDR3 runs to 13 residues. The V and J ends lost 4 bases and 2 bases respectively, with 10 bases between them. The CDR3 region is CASSPLGAYEQYF. The CDR3, as DNA: TGCGCCAGCAGCCCTCTAGGAGCCTACGAGCAGTACTTC.

The chain uses TRBV21-1 and TRBJ1-6; the D call TRBD1 from the table was never checked on the DNA. TRBV21-1 represents a pseudogene. This CDR3 comprises 21 residues. DNA for the CDR3: TGTGCCAGCAGCAAAGCGCTCGAGGGACAGGGGTCTAAGGGGGTAGTTTCACCCCTCCACTTT. Translation gives CASSKALEGQGSKGVVSPLHF.

The genes are TRBV2 and TRBJ2-1; 8 bases are a match to TRBD1. The CDR3 totals 15 residues. The V gene's germline CDR1 is SNHLY and CDR2 FYNNEI. J lost 2 bases, V lost 8 bases, and 8 bases had no gene match. For the CDR3, the DNA is TGTGCCAGCTCCGGGCAGGGGGCCCCCTACAATGAGCAGTTCTTC. Translated: CASSGQGAPYNEQFF. The variable domain in full, completed from reference TRBV2 and TRBJ2-1, reads EPEVTQTPSHQVTQMGQEVILRCVPISNHLYFYWYRQILGQKVEFLVSFYNNEISEKSEIFDDQFSVERPDGSNFTLKIRSTKLEDSAMYFCASSGQGAPYNEQFFGPGTRLTVL.

This clone has just one count. The V gene is TRBV9, the J gene TRBJ1-2; 7 bases fit TRBD1. From germline, CDR1 is SGDLS and CDR2 YYNGEE. The CDR3 totals 13 residues. V trimming: 3 bases; J trimming: 7 bases; junction bases outside the gene matches: 6. The CDR3 is CASSEGAGSGYTF. The CDR3 DNA reads as TGTGCCAGCAGCGAGGGGGCAGGTTCTGGCTACACCTTC.

This chain links TRBV30 with TRBJ2-1; D assignment may be TRBD1 or TRBD2 (5 bases each). V was clipped by 8 bases and J by 7 bases, with 15 bases between them. Germline CDR1 is GTSNPN and CDR2 is SVGIG (reference sequence). The CDR3 runs to 12 residues. The CDR3 region has the DNA TGTGCCCTATCCGGGACCAGAAATGAGCAGTTCTTC. Protein product: CALSGTRNEQFF.